The T cell receptor (beta chain) under discussion was sequenced for a study of cytomegalovirus exposure and HLA in healthy donors. Study-wide results and caveats: A few V segments could not be told apart, such as TRBV6-2 and TRBV6-3, and were left out.

V gave up 6 bases and J gave up 2 bases; unmatched junction bases: 7. The germline gives CDR1 LNHDA, CDR2 SQIVND (reference sequence). The CDR3 is made up of 15 amino acids. Researchers ran the PCR with 60 Vbeta and 13 Jbeta primers. Method: immunoSEQ multiplex PCR; TCRdb's copy keeps in-frame clones and lacks some. The table shows about 110,000 clones, with roughly 70% occurring only once. As for this clone: Its specificity is not known.

The TCR was taken from a woman aged 30 to 39 in good health and CMV-seronegative. Sequenced: PBMCs. The chain employs TRBV19 and TRBJ1-5; 7 bases align to TRBD1. The CDR3 here is CASRARQGRNQPQHF. Here the CDR3 DNA reads TGTGCCAGTAGGGCCCGACAGGGCCGCAATCAGCCCCAGCATTTT.